This TCR beta chain was recorded in a study of graft-versus-host responses after intestinal transplantation (dated by TCRdb to the early 2020s). As for the study more broadly: Multivisceral, liver-intestinal, or isolated intestinal transplants were received by the recipients. All recipients received anti-thymocyte globulin induction followed by maintenance tacrolimus and steroids for roughly three years. After intestinal transplantation, graft-versus-host and host-versus-graft alloreactive T cell clones in the graft, circulation and bone marrow were tracked using bulk TCR-beta CDR3 sequencing. Alloreactive clones were identified by sequencing pre-transplant mixed lymphocyte reaction products and comparing these products with unstimulated pre-transplant donor and recipient T cells. The cohort enrolled roughly 25 intestinal transplant recipients including one retransplant, and 3 patients lacking pretransplant specimens were excluded. Donor T cell macrochimerism was defined as a peak of at least 4% donor T cells among recipient peripheral blood mononuclear cells. Instead of going to the commercial service, samples from a few later patients were sequenced in-house on an Illumina MiSeq and processed with MiXCR. Broader findings and caveats from the paper: In the allografts of patients with donor T cell macrochimerism, GvH to HvG T cell clonal ratios were high. The relatively low number and heterogeneity of intestinal transplant patients limited the conclusions. GvH clones were found in recipient bone marrow, and some of the GvH clones appeared earlier in ileal mucosa or blood, which is consistent with an intestinal mucosal origin. Early after transplant, peak levels of circulating GvH clones were associated with declines in HvG clones.

CDR1 and CDR2, looked up from the germline V gene (reference sequence), are SEHNR and FQNEAQ. Cut back by 2 bases and 5 bases, the V and J ends lie 12 bases apart. From its cysteine to its phenylalanine, the CDR3 spans 15 amino acids. CDR3 DNA only is kept here, 45 bases in frame from base 1. In this sample, this clone turned up a few times. Its antigen is still unknown. Nothing much larger sits one base from this clone, and base qualities are not available. Library method: the immunoSEQ multiplex PCR assay. For most patients, genomic DNA was isolated using the Qiagen DNeasy Blood and Tissue Kit and was shipped frozen to Adaptive Biotechnologies for TCR sequencing. Adaptive Biotechnologies carried out high-throughput TCR-beta CDR3 sequencing of genomic DNA for most patients. Turning to the authors' computational methods: TCR sequencing data were retrieved from Adaptive's ImmunoSEQ software for around 18 patients, whereas a few other patients were processed with MiXCR and VDJtools. To correct CD4 versus CD8 sorting errors, sequences present in both subsets at a frequency ratio below 5:1 were removed. CDR3 nucleotide sequences shared between donor and recipient were removed because the origin of such sequences could not be assigned. To count as alloreactive, a clone needed at least 2-fold expansion over unstimulated cells and a minimum CFSE-low frequency of 0.002% (template counts) or 0.001% (read counts). Clones were considered mappable if detected in sequenced pre-transplant spleen, lymph node, or MLR CFSE-low populations of the donor or recipient. Cumulative frequency of alloreactive clones was calculated as a percentage of all sequences weighted by copy number. Drawn from immuneACCESS, this table holds only the in-frame rearrangements with V and J called that TCRdb kept. Clones are partly lost; checked studies trace under half to an unresolved V gene and leave the rest unexplained. V, J and clone size reflect that table, while D and trimming were determined from the DNA. In this sample the table shows around 130,000 clones, approximately 94% of which occur a single time. The ten largest clones add up to around 0.16% of the sample.

In the paper's terms, the time point label means: cells obtained before transplantation from donor or recipient. CD3+CD4+ and CD3+CD8+ populations were FACS-sorted from unstimulated pre-transplant donor and recipient cells taken from spleen or lymph nodes. The sequence was obtained from a human donor who received an intestinal transplant. The material sequenced was unstimulated CD4+ T cells sorted from spleen or lymph node cells, taken before intestinal transplant. In this chain, TRBV7-9 is recombined with TRBJ1-4; confidence is insufficient to name the D gene. The DNA sequence follows: TGTGCCAGCAGCTTACAGGACGCCCGCAATGAAAAACTGTTTTTT. Its product reads: CASSLQDARNEKLFF.